This TCR beta chain was sequenced during a study of blood T cell repertoires in COVID-19. Study-wide context: Sites across the United States, Italy and Spain contributed samples from acute and convalescent COVID-19. The cDNA or gDNA used as material had been derived from T cells, B-cell-depleted T cells, or PBMCs.

Authors' methods: Using reference gene primer amplification, nucleated cell counts were estimated. Data came from immunoSEQ multiplex PCR; TCRdb stores just in-frame clones and leaves some out. V and J calls and clone size follow that table, whereas D and trimming were derived from the DNA. The repertoire holds tens of thousands of clones, with over 65% as singletons. This receptor was taken from a woman of 80 years or more with acute or convalescent COVID-19. The sequenced material came from peripheral blood.

DNA of the CDR3: TGTGCCAGCGGAGGGATGGGCACAGATACGCAGTATTTT. It translates to CASGGMGTDTQYF. The J gene is TRBJ2-3, the V gene TRBV18, with D possibly TRBD2 on 6 matching bases. The CDR3 is 13 amino acids. Germline values: CDR1 KGHSH, CDR2 LQKENI. V lost 8 bases and J lost 1, with 10 bases in between. The full variable domain, its missing parts supplied by reference TRBV18 and TRBJ2-3, is NAGVMQNPRHLVRRRGQEARLRCSPMKGHSHVYWYRQLPEEGLKFMVYLQKENIIDESGMPKERFSAEFPKEGPSILRIQQVVRGDSAAYFCASGGMGTDTQYFGPGTRLTVL.